This TCR beta chain was found in a study of T-cell reconstitution after alpha-beta-depleted transplantation in children. This sample's TCRbeta library carried unique molecular identifier barcodes. Each CDR3 protein gets one entry after TCRdb re-called the PCR reads with MiXCR. This table holds approximately 590,000 distinct CDR3 sequences, 10% to 13% found once. The CDR3 runs 14 residues. Germline V gene sequence: CDR1 SGHRS, CDR2 YFSETQ. V was clipped by 4 bases and J by 4 bases, with 14 bases between them. Sequences were derived from PBMCs from the stem cell graft donor, sampled from the stem cell graft. The TCR sequence derives from a human donor who donated a stem cell graft to a child with acute myeloid leukemia. The rearrangement links TRBV5-1 to TRBJ2-5; D remains ambiguous. The CDR3 DNA reads TGCGCCAGCAGCCTAGGTCCCACGGGAGAGACCCAGTACTTC. Protein product: CASSLGPTGETQYF.